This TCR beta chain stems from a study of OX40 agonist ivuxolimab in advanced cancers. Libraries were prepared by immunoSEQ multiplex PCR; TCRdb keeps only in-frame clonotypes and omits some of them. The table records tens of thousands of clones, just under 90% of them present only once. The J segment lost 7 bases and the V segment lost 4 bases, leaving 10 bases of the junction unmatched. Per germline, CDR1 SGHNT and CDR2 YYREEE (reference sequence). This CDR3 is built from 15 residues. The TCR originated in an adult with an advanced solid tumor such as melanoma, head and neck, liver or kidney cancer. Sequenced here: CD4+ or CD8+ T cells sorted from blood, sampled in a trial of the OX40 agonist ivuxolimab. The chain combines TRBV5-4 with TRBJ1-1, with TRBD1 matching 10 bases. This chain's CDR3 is CASSLGTGARNEAFF. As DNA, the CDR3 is TGTGCCAGCAGCCTCGGGACAGGGGCCAGGAATGAAGCTTTCTTT. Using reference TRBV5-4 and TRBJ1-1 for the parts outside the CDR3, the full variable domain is ETGVTQSPTHLIKTRGQQVTLRCSSQSGHNTVSWYQQALGQGPQFIFQYYREEENGRGNFPPRFSGLQFPNYSSELNVNALELDDSALYLCASSLGTGARNEAFFGQGTRLTVV.